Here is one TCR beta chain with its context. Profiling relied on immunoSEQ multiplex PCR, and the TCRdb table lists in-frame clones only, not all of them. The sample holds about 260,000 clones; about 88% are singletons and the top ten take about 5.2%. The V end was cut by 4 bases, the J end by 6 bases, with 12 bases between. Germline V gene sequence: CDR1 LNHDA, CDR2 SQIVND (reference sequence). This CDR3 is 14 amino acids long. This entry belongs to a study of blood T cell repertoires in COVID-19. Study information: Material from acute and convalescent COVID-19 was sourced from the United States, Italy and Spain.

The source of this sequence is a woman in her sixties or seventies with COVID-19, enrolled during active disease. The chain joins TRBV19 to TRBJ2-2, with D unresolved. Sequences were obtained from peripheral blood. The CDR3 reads CASSTRPGSGELFF. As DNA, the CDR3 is TGTGCCAGTAGTACCCGTCCAGGTTCCGGGGAGCTGTTTTTT. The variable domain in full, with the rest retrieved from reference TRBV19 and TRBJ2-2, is DGGITQSPKYLFRKEGQNVTLSCEQNLNHDAMYWYRQDPGQGLRLIYYSQIVNDFQKGDIAEGYSVSREKKESFPLTVTSAQKNPTAFYLCASSTRPGSGELFFGEGSRLTVL.